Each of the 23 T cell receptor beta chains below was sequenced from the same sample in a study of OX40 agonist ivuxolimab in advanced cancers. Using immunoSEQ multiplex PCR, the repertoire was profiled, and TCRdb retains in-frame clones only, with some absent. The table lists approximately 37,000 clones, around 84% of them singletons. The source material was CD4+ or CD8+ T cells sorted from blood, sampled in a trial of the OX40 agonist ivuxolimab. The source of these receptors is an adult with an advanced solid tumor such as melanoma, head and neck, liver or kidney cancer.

CDR3 residues: CASSWNAGTPYLYTF. CDR3 sequence (DNA): TGTGCCAGCAGCTGGAATGCCGGGACGCCGTACCTCTACACCTTC. This chain links TRBV5-4 with TRBJ1-2; possibly TRBD1 for D (5 bases). Trimming stripped 3 bases from V and 10 bases from J, with 22 bases between. The CDR3 spans 15 residues. Germline V gene data show CDR1 as SGHNT and CDR2 as YYREEE (reference sequence).

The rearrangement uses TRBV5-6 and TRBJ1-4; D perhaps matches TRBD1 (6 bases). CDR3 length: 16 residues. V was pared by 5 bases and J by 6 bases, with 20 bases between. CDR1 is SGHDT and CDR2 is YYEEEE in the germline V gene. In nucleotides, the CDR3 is TGTGCCAGCAGTTTCGAAATGGGCAGGGGCGATGAAAAACTGTTTTTT. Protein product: CASSFEMGRGDEKLFF.

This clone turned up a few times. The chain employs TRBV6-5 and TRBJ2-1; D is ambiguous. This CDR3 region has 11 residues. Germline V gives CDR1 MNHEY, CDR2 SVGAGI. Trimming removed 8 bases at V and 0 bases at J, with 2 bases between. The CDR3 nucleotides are TGTGCCAGCCGCTCCTACAATGAGCAGTTCTTC. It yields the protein CASRSYNEQFF.

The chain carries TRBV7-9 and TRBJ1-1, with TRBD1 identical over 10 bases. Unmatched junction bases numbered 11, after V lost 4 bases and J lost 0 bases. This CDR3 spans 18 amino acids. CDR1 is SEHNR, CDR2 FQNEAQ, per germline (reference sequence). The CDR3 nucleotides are TGTGCCAGCAGCTCCCCGGGGCGACAGGGGGCCTTGAACACTGAAGCTTTCTTT. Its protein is CASSSPGRQGALNTEAFF.

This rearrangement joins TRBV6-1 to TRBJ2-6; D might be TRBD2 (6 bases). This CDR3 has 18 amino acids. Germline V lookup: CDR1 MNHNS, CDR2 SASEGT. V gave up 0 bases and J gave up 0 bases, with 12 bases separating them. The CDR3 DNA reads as TGTGCCAGCAGTGAAGCGGGGGAGGCCTTCTCTGGGGCCAACGTCCTGACTTTC. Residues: CASSEAGEAFSGANVLTF.

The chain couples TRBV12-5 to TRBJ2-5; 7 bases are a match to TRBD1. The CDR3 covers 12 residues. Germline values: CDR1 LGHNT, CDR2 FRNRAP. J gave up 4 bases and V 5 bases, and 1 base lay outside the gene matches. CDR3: CASGTGVETQYF. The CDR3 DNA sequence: TGTGCTAGTGGTACAGGGGTAGAGACCCAGTACTTC.

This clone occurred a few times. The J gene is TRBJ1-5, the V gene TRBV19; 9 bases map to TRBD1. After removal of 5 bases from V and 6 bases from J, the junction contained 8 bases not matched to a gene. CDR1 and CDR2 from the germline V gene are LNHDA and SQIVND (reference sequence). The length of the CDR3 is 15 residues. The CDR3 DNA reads TGTGCCAGTAGTCCCGGGACAGGGTATATTCAGCCCCAGCATTTT. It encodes CASSPGTGYIQPQHF.

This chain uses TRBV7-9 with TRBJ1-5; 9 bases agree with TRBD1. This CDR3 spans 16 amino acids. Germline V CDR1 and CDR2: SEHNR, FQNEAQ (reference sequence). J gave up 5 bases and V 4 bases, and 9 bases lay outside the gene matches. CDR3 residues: CASSSGRTGADQPQHF. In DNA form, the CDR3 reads TGTGCCAGCAGCTCAGGCCGGACAGGGGCTGATCAGCCCCAGCATTTT.

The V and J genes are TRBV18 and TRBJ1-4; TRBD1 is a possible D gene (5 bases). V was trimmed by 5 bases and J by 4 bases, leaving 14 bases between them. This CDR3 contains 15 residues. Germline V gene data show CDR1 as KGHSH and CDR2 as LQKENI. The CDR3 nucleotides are TGTGCCAGCTCATTACTACAGGAAGTTAATGAAAAACTGTTTTTT. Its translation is CASSLLQEVNEKLFF.

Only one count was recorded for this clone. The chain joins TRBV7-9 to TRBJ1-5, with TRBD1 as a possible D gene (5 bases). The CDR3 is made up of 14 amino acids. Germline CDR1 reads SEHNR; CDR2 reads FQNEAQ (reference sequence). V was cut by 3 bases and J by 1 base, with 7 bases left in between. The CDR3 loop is CASSFSGSNQPQHF. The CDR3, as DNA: TGTGCCAGCAGCTTTTCAGGGAGCAATCAGCCCCAGCATTTT.

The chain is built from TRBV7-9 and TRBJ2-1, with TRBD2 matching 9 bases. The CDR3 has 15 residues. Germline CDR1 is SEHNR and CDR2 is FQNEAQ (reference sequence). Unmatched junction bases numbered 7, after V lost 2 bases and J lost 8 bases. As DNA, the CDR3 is TGTGCCAGCAGCTTAAAGTTAGCGGGAGTGGATGAGCAGTTCTTC. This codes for CASSLKLAGVDEQFF.

The chain's CDR3 is CASSRGWGRDPQPQHF. CDR3 bases: TGTGCCAGCAGCCGAGGGTGGGGTCGAGACCCGCAGCCCCAGCATTTT. The chain has TRBV7-8 and TRBJ1-5, with D unresolved. Trimming removed 5 bases from V and 7 bases from J, with 21 bases in between. Germline values: CDR1 SGHVS, CDR2 FQNEAQ. CDR3 length: 16 residues.

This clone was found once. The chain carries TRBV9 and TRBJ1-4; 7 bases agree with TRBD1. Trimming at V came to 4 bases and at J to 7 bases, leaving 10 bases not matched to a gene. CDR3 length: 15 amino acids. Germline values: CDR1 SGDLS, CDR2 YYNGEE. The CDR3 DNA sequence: TGTGCCAGCAGCCCAGGGGGGTCGAGGGGTGAAAAACTGTTTTTT. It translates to CASSPGGSRGEKLFF.

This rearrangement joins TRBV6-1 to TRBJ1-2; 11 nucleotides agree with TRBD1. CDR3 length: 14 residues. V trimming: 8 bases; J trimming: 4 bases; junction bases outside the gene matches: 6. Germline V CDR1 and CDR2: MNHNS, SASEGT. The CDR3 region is CASEGGTGGYGYTF. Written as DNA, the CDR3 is TGTGCCAGCGAGGGCGGGACAGGGGGCTATGGCTACACCTTC.

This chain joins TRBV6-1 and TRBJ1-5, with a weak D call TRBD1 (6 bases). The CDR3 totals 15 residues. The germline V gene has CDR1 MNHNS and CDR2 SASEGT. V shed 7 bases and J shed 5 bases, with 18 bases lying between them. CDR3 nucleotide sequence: TGTGCCAGCACCGGGGGGGCGGGGAGGCATCAGCCCCAGCATTTT. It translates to CASTGGAGRHQPQHF.

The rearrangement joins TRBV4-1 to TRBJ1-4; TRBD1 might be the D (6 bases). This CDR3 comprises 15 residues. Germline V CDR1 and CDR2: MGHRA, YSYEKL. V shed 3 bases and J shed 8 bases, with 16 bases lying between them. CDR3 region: CASSHPTGGREKLFF. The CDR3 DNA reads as TGCGCCAGCAGCCATCCCACCGGGGGCCGGGAAAAACTGTTTTTT.

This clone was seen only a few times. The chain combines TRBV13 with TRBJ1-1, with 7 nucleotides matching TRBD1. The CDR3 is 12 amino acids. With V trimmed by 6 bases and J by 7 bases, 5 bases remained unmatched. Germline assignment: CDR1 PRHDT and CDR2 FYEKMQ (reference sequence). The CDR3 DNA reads TGTGCCAGCAGTTACAGGGGAGGTGAAGCTTTCTTT. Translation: CASSYRGGEAFF.

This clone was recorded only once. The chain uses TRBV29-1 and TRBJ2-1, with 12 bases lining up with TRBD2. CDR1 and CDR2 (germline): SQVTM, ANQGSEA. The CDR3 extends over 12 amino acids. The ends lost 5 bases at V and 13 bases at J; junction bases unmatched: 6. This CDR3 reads CSVRTSGTTQFF. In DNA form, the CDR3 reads TGCAGCGTTCGGACTAGCGGGACTACCCAGTTCTTC.

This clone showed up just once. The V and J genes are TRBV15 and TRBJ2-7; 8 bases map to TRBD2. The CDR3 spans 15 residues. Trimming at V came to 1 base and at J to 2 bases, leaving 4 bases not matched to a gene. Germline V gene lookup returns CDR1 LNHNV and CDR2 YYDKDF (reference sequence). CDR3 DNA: TGTGCCACCAGCAGAGCCGGTAGCGGGACCTACGAGCAGTACTTC. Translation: CATSRAGSGTYEQYF.

The CDR3 nucleotides are TGTGCCAGCAGCCTCCTGAGGGGCGGTTTTGGCACTGAAGCTTTCTTT. It translates to CASSLLRGGFGTEAFF. J is TRBJ1-1 and V is TRBV13; the D gene is possibly TRBD1 (5 bases). The ends were cut back, 5 bases at V and 4 bases at J, with 20 bases in the middle. The CDR3 consists of 16 residues. The germline gives CDR1 PRHDT, CDR2 FYEKMQ (reference sequence).

Here the CDR3 reads CASSATGGLTDTQYF. The CDR3, as DNA: TGCGCCAGCTCTGCAACGGGAGGGCTCACAGATACGCAGTATTTT. The rearrangement joins TRBV5-1 to TRBJ2-3; 8 nucleotides line up with TRBD2. Germline CDR1 reads SGHRS; CDR2 reads YFSETQ. The CDR3 loop spans 15 amino acids. Losses at the gene ends were 7 bases for V and 2 bases for J; bases not matched to a gene: 9. Variable domain in full (rest from reference TRBV5-1 and TRBJ2-3): KAGVTQTPRYLIKTRGQQVTLSCSPISGHRSVSWYQQTPGQGLQFLFEYFSETQRNKGNFPGRFSGRQFSNSRSEMNVSTLELGDSALYLCASSATGGLTDTQYFGPGTRLTVL.

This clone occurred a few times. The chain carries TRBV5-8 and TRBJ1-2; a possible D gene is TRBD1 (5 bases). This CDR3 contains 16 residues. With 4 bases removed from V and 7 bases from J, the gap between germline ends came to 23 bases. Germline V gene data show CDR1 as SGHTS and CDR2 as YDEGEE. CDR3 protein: CASSRGTALGGSGYTF. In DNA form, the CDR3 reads TGTGCCAGCAGCCGGGGCACCGCCTTAGGTGGATCTGGCTACACCTTC.

The CDR3 loop is CASSPVGGNEQFF. Written as DNA, the CDR3 is TGTGCCAGCAGCCCCGTCGGCGGCAATGAGCAGTTCTTC. The chain combines TRBV2 with TRBJ2-1, with no clear D. CDR3 size: 13 residues. Deletions cut 6 bases from V and 6 bases from J, with 12 bases between. The germline gives CDR1 SNHLY, CDR2 FYNNEI.